The next 8 T cell receptor beta chains were all read from a single sample in a study of beta chain features in type 1 diabetes. Reverse transcription of all isolated RNA meant that expressed TCRB transcripts were sequenced. The protocol was immunoSEQ multiplex PCR, while the TCRdb copy is restricted to in-frame clones and leaves out a portion. The data contain hundreds of thousands of clones, about 15% of them seen just once; the ten biggest clones take up 5.5% to 7.5%. The material sequenced was central memory CD4+ T cells from blood. These TCRs come from a man aged 25-45 years in good health.

The chain links TRBV5-4 to TRBJ2-1; 15 bases align to TRBD2. CDR1 SGHNT and CDR2 YYREEE come from the germline V gene (reference sequence). The length of the CDR3 is 16 residues. The V gene end was trimmed by 4 bases and the J gene end by 8 bases; junction bases not matched to a gene: 7. Here the CDR3 DNA reads TGTGCCAGCAGCCCCGGAGGACTAGCGGGGGGGCATGAGCAGTTCTTC. Protein sequence: CASSPGGLAGGHEQFF.

The J gene is TRBJ1-5, the V gene TRBV7-9, with 7 bases lining up with TRBD1. The CDR3 runs 17 residues. The ends lost 5 bases at V and 1 base at J; junction bases unmatched: 11. CDR1 SEHNR and CDR2 FQNEAQ come from the germline V gene (reference sequence). The CDR3 region is CASSTYRGGYSNQPQHF. In DNA, the CDR3 is TGTGCCAGCAGCACCTACAGGGGCGGGTACAGCAATCAGCCCCAGCATTTT.

This sequence joins TRBV30 and TRBJ1-2; no firm D call. CDR1 GTSNPN and CDR2 SVGIG come from the germline V gene (reference sequence). V was trimmed by 4 bases and J by 9 bases, leaving 18 bases between them. The CDR3 extends over 13 amino acids. CDR3 residues: CAWNKGPTLSYTF. The CDR3 coding sequence is TGTGCCTGGAATAAGGGCCCTACGTTAAGCTACACCTTC.

This clone was seen a handful of times. The V call is TRBV21-1, the J call TRBJ1-6; the table's D call, TRBD1, was not checked against the DNA. TRBV21-1 is a known pseudogene. This CDR3 has 15 residues. CDR3 sequence reads: CASSPRDRGRSPLHF. CDR3 coding DNA: TGTGCCAGCTCACCCCGGGACAGGGGTAGATCACCCCTCCACTTT.

A few counts support this clone. The CDR3 DNA is TGTGCCAGCAGCTTATCGGCAGGGGCCCCAGATACGCAGTATTTT. Protein sequence: CASSLSAGAPDTQYF. The rearrangement uses TRBV7-6 and TRBJ2-3, with a weak D call TRBD1 (6 bases). Trimming removed 2 bases at V and 4 bases at J, with 13 bases between. The CDR3 has 15 amino acids. CDR1 is SGHVS and CDR2 is FNYEAQ in the germline V gene.

This clone has a handful of counts. The J gene is TRBJ2-1, the V gene TRBV18; 9 nucleotides match TRBD2. The CDR3 has 15 amino acids. In germline, CDR1 is KGHSH, CDR2 LQKENI. The ends lost 4 bases at V and 3 bases at J; junction bases unmatched: 4. The CDR3 region is CASSRSGRLYNEQFF. DNA of the CDR3: TGTGCCAGCTCACGTAGCGGGAGACTCTACAATGAGCAGTTCTTC.

This clone has more than one count but fewer than ten. The V and J genes are TRBV27 and TRBJ2-5; D is possibly TRBD1 or TRBD2 (5 bases each). V lost 7 bases, J lost 7 bases, and 22 bases lay in between. Germline V gives CDR1 MNHEY, CDR2 SMNVEV (reference sequence). The CDR3 spans 15 residues. CDR3 amino acids: CASTGGRKGRVTQYF. CDR3 coding DNA: TGTGCCAGCACCGGCGGTAGGAAGGGGCGGGTGACCCAGTACTTC.

The CDR3 sequence: CATGTSGRGHYEQFF. The DNA of the CDR3 is TGTGCCACCGGGACTAGCGGGAGAGGGCATTATGAGCAGTTCTTC. This chain connects TRBV5-4 to TRBJ2-1; 14 bases match TRBD2. Per germline, CDR1 SGHNT and CDR2 YYREEE (reference sequence). V gave up 9 bases and J gave up 8 bases; unmatched junction bases: 10. The CDR3 loop spans 15 amino acids.